These 8 T cell receptor beta chains came from one sample sequenced in a study of shared clonotypes between healthy human individuals. Method: immunoSEQ multiplex PCR; TCRdb's copy keeps in-frame clones and lacks some. The sample carries 2 million to 3 million clones, 90% to 95% recorded once. Specimen: naive CD4+ T cells sorted from blood. The subset: CD45RA+ positively selected. The receptors stem from a man younger than 35 in good health.

V usage is TRBV7-3 and J usage is TRBJ2-3, with a tentative D call TRBD1 (5 bases). The CDR3 runs 14 residues. Germline CDR1 and CDR2: SGHTA and FQGTGA. The germline V and J ends were trimmed by 1 base and 4 bases, with 9 bases remaining between them. For the CDR3, the DNA is TGTGCCAGCAGCTTAAAAGGGGTCGCAGATACGCAGTATTTT. Translation: CASSLKGVADTQYF.

The J gene is TRBJ2-3, the V gene TRBV28; possibly TRBD2 for D (5 bases). Germline CDR1 reads MDHEN; CDR2 reads SYDVKM. This CDR3 region has 15 residues. Deletions cut 1 base from V and 2 bases from J, with 10 bases between. The CDR3 sequence: CASSLYRGNTDTQYF. Here the CDR3 DNA reads TGTGCCAGCAGTTTATATCGGGGAAACACAGATACGCAGTATTTT.

The J gene is TRBJ1-1, the V gene TRBV27; D is unresolved. Per germline, CDR1 MNHEY and CDR2 SMNVEV (reference sequence). Deletions cut 6 bases from V and 1 base from J, with 12 bases between. The CDR3 is made up of 14 amino acids. DNA of the CDR3: TGTGCCAGCAGACCAGGACTCGCGAACACTGAAGCTTTCTTT. As protein: CASRPGLANTEAFF.

This chain uses TRBV5-1 with TRBJ1-2; 9 bases agree with TRBD1. The V segment lost 4 bases and the J segment 6 bases; nucleotides outside the gene matches: 7. Germline loops: CDR1 SGHRS, CDR2 YFSETQ. The CDR3 runs 14 residues. The CDR3 nucleotides read TGCGCCAGCAGCGAAACACAGGGGGCACATGGCTACACCTTC. Protein sequence: CASSETQGAHGYTF.

A remark on this clone: The same CDR3 arises from other DNA sequences in this sample as well. The CDR3 is CSVAGLLNTEAFF. DNA of the CDR3: TGCAGCGTAGCGGGACTTTTGAACACTGAAGCTTTCTTT. V is TRBV29-1 and J is TRBJ1-1, with D perhaps TRBD1 (5 bases). This CDR3 spans 13 amino acids. The germline V and J ends were trimmed by 6 bases and 0 bases, with 11 bases remaining between them. CDR1 and CDR2 (germline): SQVTM, ANQGSEA.

CDR3 sequence (DNA): TGTGCCAGCAGCATGCCGACTAGCGGGGGTGGAGATACGCAGTATTTT. This sequence encodes CASSMPTSGGGDTQYF. The chain is built from TRBV5-4 and TRBJ2-3; 12 bases map to TRBD2. The CDR3 has 16 amino acids. Germline CDR1 reads SGHNT; CDR2 reads YYREEE (reference sequence). V lost 4 bases and J lost 5; bases outside the gene matches: 8.

This chain links TRBV5-1 with TRBJ2-6; D call uncertain. This CDR3 has 17 residues. Per germline, CDR1 SGHRS and CDR2 YFSETQ. V lost 2 bases, J lost 0 bases, and 12 bases lay in between. This chain's CDR3 is CASSLGIDASGANVLTF. The CDR3 DNA follows: TGCGCCAGCAGCTTAGGGATTGACGCCTCTGGGGCCAACGTCCTGACTTTC. The complete variable domain, with remaining parts taken from reference TRBV5-1 and TRBJ2-6, reads KAGVTQTPRYLIKTRGQQVTLSCSPISGHRSVSWYQQTPGQGLQFLFEYFSETQRNKGNFPGRFSGRQFSNSRSEMNVSTLELGDSALYLCASSLGIDASGANVLTFGAGSRLTVL.

As to this clone: Within the sample, other DNA sequences also encode this same CDR3. The chain links TRBV7-2 to TRBJ2-3; D is perhaps TRBD1 (6 bases). This CDR3 is built from 14 residues. Trimming took off 4 bases at V and 1 base at J, with 9 bases between the two ends. Germline lookup yields CDR1 SGHTA and CDR2 FQGNSA. This CDR3 is CASSSTGRTDTQYF. The CDR3 region has the DNA TGTGCCAGCAGCTCAACAGGGCGCACAGATACGCAGTATTTT.